These 26 T cell receptor beta chains originate from one sample sequenced in a study of shared clonotypes between healthy human individuals. Produced via immunoSEQ multiplex PCR; TCRdb's table is partial and in-frame only. The table has around 2.5 million clones, approximately 93% seen once. Sequenced: naive CD4+ T cells from PBMCs. Subset specified: CD45RA+ positively selected. These receptors came from a man in his late teens or twenties in good health. Some clones in this sample may be carry-over from other donors' samples.

Comment on this clone: In the same sample, other DNA sequences code for this CDR3. This chain joins TRBV5-1 and TRBJ2-5; 7 nucleotides line up with TRBD2. The CDR3 runs to 16 residues. CDR1 is SGHRS and CDR2 is YFSETQ in the germline V gene. Trimming cost V 4 bases and J 0 bases; bases outside gene matches: 9. The DNA for the CDR3 is TGCGCCAGCAGCCCAGGAACAGCGGGGTACCAAGAGACCCAGTACTTC. This sequence encodes CASSPGTAGYQETQYF. Supplemented by reference TRBV5-1 and TRBJ2-5, the full variable domain reads KAGVTQTPRYLIKTRGQQVTLSCSPISGHRSVSWYQQTPGQGLQFLFEYFSETQRNKGNFPGRFSGRQFSNSRSEMNVSTLELGDSALYLCASSPGTAGYQETQYFGPGTRLLVL.

The chain recombines TRBV7-9 with TRBJ2-7, with D hard to call. Germline V lookup: CDR1 SEHNR, CDR2 FQNEAQ (reference sequence). This CDR3 has 11 residues. With 6 bases removed from V and 5 bases from J, the gap between germline ends came to 8 bases. CDR3 loop: CASRYYNEQYF. The CDR3 DNA is TGTGCCAGCAGATATTACAACGAGCAGTACTTC.

The J gene is TRBJ2-3, the V gene TRBV6-1; 12 positions agree with TRBD1. The CDR3 runs to 15 residues. After removal of 6 bases from V and 5 bases from J, the junction contained 6 bases not matched to a gene. Germline V CDR1 and CDR2: MNHNS, SASEGT. CDR3 coding DNA: TGTGCCAGCAGCCGGGACAGGGGGCAGGAAGATACGCAGTATTTT. Its translation is CASSRDRGQEDTQYF.

V gene TRBV5-5 combines with J gene TRBJ1-1; tentatively, D is TRBD1 (5 bases). The V gene's germline CDR1 is SGHKS and CDR2 YYEKEE (reference sequence). Trimming stripped 2 bases from V and 3 bases from J, with 17 bases between. This CDR3 contains 16 residues. CDR3 sequence (DNA): TGTGCCAGCAGCTTATTTCTAGGGGCCAGGGACACTGAAGCTTTCTTT. Protein product: CASSLFLGARDTEAFF. The complete variable domain, with remaining parts taken from reference TRBV5-5 and TRBJ1-1, reads DAGVTQSPTHLIKTRGQQVTLRCSPISGHKSVSWYQQVLGQGPQFIFQYYEKEERGRGNFPDRFSARQFPNYSSELNVNALLLGDSALYLCASSLFLGARDTEAFFGQGTRLTVV.

This clone was seen just once. The rearrangement uses TRBV9 and TRBJ2-7, with 7 bases lining up with TRBD2. V lost 2 bases and J lost 5; bases outside the gene matches: 7. This CDR3 comprises 14 residues. Germline V gene data show CDR1 as SGDLS and CDR2 as YYNGEE. The CDR3 bases are TGTGCCAGCAGCGTGGGGCTAGCGGAACACGAGCAGTACTTC. Encoded protein: CASSVGLAEHEQYF.

The rearrangement links TRBV2 to TRBJ2-2; TRBD2 is a possible D gene (6 bases). Trimming stripped 5 bases from V and 1 base from J, with 11 bases between. Germline V lookup: CDR1 SNHLY, CDR2 FYNNEI. The CDR3 is 15 amino acids. The CDR3 here is CASSFSGGNTGELFF. CDR3 nucleotides: TGTGCCAGCAGTTTTAGCGGAGGGAACACCGGGGAGCTGTTTTTT. Combining the CDR3 with reference TRBV2 and TRBJ2-2 gives the whole variable domain EPEVTQTPSHQVTQMGQEVILRCVPISNHLYFYWYRQILGQKVEFLVSFYNNEISEKSEIFDDQFSVERPDGSNFTLKIRSTKLEDSAMYFCASSFSGGNTGELFFGEGSRLTVL.

The J gene is TRBJ1-5, the V gene TRBV2; 8 bases agree with TRBD1. The CDR3 contains 17 residues. The V gene end was trimmed by 6 bases and the J gene end by 5 bases; junction bases not matched to a gene: 15. Germline V gives CDR1 SNHLY, CDR2 FYNNEI. In DNA, the CDR3 is TGTGCCAGCAGCCGACAATCCGGGACAGGAAATTATCAGCCCCAGCATTTT. Translated: CASSRQSGTGNYQPQHF.

This clone was seen a few times. The J gene is TRBJ2-1, the V gene TRBV4-1; TRBD1 might be the D (6 bases). This CDR3 is built from 16 residues. The germline V gene has CDR1 MGHRA and CDR2 YSYEKL. Trimming stripped 0 bases from V and 4 bases from J, with 13 bases between. The CDR3 DNA sequence: TGCGCCAGCAGCCAAGATTCTAGAGGGGGATACAATGAGCAGTTCTTC. This sequence encodes CASSQDSRGGYNEQFF.

The chain uses TRBV7-8 and TRBJ1-5; D is undetermined. Trimming left V 5 bases short and J 0 bases short, with 5 bases between. CDR1 and CDR2 (germline): SGHVS, FQNEAQ. The CDR3 is made up of 13 amino acids. This CDR3 reads CASSTNSNQPQHF. The DNA of the CDR3 is TGTGCCAGCAGCACTAATAGCAATCAGCCCCAGCATTTT.

The V call is TRBV18, the J call TRBJ1-2; D might be TRBD1 (5 bases). The CDR3 totals 17 residues. Germline V gene data show CDR1 as KGHSH and CDR2 as LQKENI. Trimming cost V 2 bases and J 0 bases, with 16 bases left between them. The CDR3 protein is CASSPISSGTSNYGYTF. CDR3 in DNA: TGTGCCAGCTCACCAATTTCATCCGGGACCTCTAACTATGGCTACACCTTC.

V and J are TRBV11-3 and TRBJ2-7, with 11 bases matching TRBD2. The CDR3 contains 14 residues. V shed 6 bases and J 3 bases; nucleotides not matched to a gene: 4. From germline, CDR1 is SGHNT and CDR2 YENEEA. CDR3 sequence: CASRSGTSGYEQYF. Written as DNA, the CDR3 is TGTGCCAGCAGGTCCGGGACTAGCGGCTACGAGCAGTACTTC.

The CDR3, as DNA: TGTGCCACCAGCCCACATCCGGGACAGGTTGGAAACACCGGGGAGCTGTTTTTT. Protein: CATSPHPGQVGNTGELFF. V is TRBV15 and J is TRBJ2-2; the match to TRBD1 covers 8 bases. Germline lookup yields CDR1 LNHNV and CDR2 YYDKDF (reference sequence). V shed 5 bases, J shed 2 bases, and the junction held 13 bases outside the gene matches. The CDR3 extends over 18 amino acids.

The chain employs TRBV9 and TRBJ2-2; D remains unclear. This CDR3 is 15 amino acids long. Deletions cut 0 bases from V and 4 bases from J, with 10 bases between. CDR1 and CDR2 (germline): SGDLS, YYNGEE. DNA for the CDR3: TGTGCCAGCAGCGTAGAAGTTGGCCGCACCGGGGAGCTGTTTTTT. This sequence encodes CASSVEVGRTGELFF.

The V call is TRBV2, the J call TRBJ2-1; TRBD2 aligns across 7 bases. Germline V gene sequence: CDR1 SNHLY, CDR2 FYNNEI. CDR3 size: 15 residues. V gave up 6 bases and J gave up 5 bases; unmatched junction bases: 10. The CDR3 region has the DNA TGTGCCAGCAGGACCCGCGCGGGAGCAGACAATGAGCAGTTCTTC. It is translated as CASRTRAGADNEQFF.

As to this clone: Distinct nucleotide sequences in the sample also encode this CDR3. J is TRBJ2-3 and V is TRBV5-1; D might be TRBD2 (6 bases). This CDR3 is built from 15 residues. Trimming shortened V by 0 bases and J by 3 bases, and 11 bases separated the two germline ends. Looked up from germline, CDR1 is SGHRS and CDR2 is YFSETQ. The CDR3 coding sequence is TGCGCCAGCAGCTTGGCGCGCGGGGATACAGATACGCAGTATTTT. Translating gives CASSLARGDTDTQYF.

This clone was picked up one time. This chain joins TRBV18 and TRBJ2-7; 7 nucleotides match TRBD1. This CDR3 spans 16 amino acids. The germline CDR1 and CDR2 sequences are KGHSH and LQKENI. After removal of 2 bases from V and 4 bases from J, the junction contained 11 bases not matched to a gene. The CDR3 reads CASSPNWAGQDYEQYF. The CDR3 DNA is TGTGCCAGCTCACCAAATTGGGCAGGACAGGATTACGAGCAGTACTTC.

The chain links TRBV10-2 to TRBJ2-1; D not certain. Per the germline V gene, CDR1 is WSHSY and CDR2 is SAAADI. The CDR3 is made up of 14 amino acids. Trimming pared 7 bases from V and 7 bases from J, leaving 17 bases between. CDR3 sequence reads: CASKASPLGNEQFF. CDR3 DNA: TGCGCCAGCAAGGCGTCTCCCCTCGGAAATGAGCAGTTCTTC.

This clone was detected only once. V gene TRBV11-2 combines with J gene TRBJ1-2; D perhaps matches TRBD1 (5 bases). Germline loops: CDR1 SGHAT, CDR2 FQNNGV. The CDR3 has 17 residues. The V and J ends lost 2 bases and 3 bases respectively, with 19 bases between them. The CDR3 protein is CASSLRPLAQGYYGYTF. CDR3 in DNA: TGTGCCAGCAGCTTACGCCCCCTGGCGCAGGGCTACTATGGCTACACCTTC. The variable domain in full, completed from reference TRBV11-2 and TRBJ1-2, reads EAGVAQSPRYKIIEKRQSVAFWCNPISGHATLYWYQQILGQGPKLLIQFQNNGVVDDSQLPKDRFSAERLKGVDSTLKIQPAKLEDSAVYLCASSLRPLAQGYYGYTFGSGTRLTVV.

For this clone: The germline gene is not matched at one end of the junction; a read error may be the cause. V and J are TRBV6-5 and TRBJ2-6; D is undetermined. This CDR3 comprises 14 residues. The V gene's germline CDR1 is MNHEY and CDR2 SVGAGI. The CDR3 bases are TGTGCCAGCAGTAAAACCTCTAGGGCCAACGTCCTGACTTTC. As protein: CASSKTSRANVLTF.

This clone was seen only once. The J gene is TRBJ1-1, the V gene TRBV19; 7 positions match TRBD1. The junction had 6 bases not matched to a gene; V was cut back by 10 bases and J by 1 base. This CDR3 has 13 amino acids. Per germline, CDR1 LNHDA and CDR2 SQIVND (reference sequence). The CDR3: CATGGTANTEAFF. The CDR3, as DNA: TGTGCCACTGGGGGGACAGCGAACACTGAAGCTTTCTTT.

The V gene is TRBV5-4, the J gene TRBJ2-7; maybe TRBD2 (6 bases). This CDR3 spans 13 amino acids. Germline V lookup: CDR1 SGHNT, CDR2 YYREEE (reference sequence). V gave up 6 bases and J gave up 6 bases, with 16 bases separating them. The CDR3 region is CASTGTPQGEQYF. The CDR3, as DNA: TGTGCCAGCACCGGGACTCCGCAGGGCGAGCAGTACTTC. The complete variable domain, with remaining parts taken from reference TRBV5-4 and TRBJ2-7, reads ETGVTQSPTHLIKTRGQQVTLRCSSQSGHNTVSWYQQALGQGPQFIFQYYREEENGRGNFPPRFSGLQFPNYSSELNVNALELDDSALYLCASTGTPQGEQYFGPGTRLTVT.

This sequence joins TRBV2 and TRBJ2-7; perhaps D is TRBD1 or TRBD2 (5 bases each). The CDR3 spans 14 residues. Germline CDR1 is SNHLY and CDR2 is FYNNEI. V shed 5 bases and J shed 12 bases, with 23 bases lying between them. The CDR3 nucleotides read TGTGCCAGCAGTCTAAACGAAGGGACGCCCAGGTGGTACTTC. Encoded protein: CASSLNEGTPRWYF.

The V call is TRBV6-5, the J call TRBJ1-1, with D uncertain. The germline V and J ends were trimmed by 3 bases and 7 bases, with 6 bases remaining between them. Germline loops: CDR1 MNHEY, CDR2 SVGAGI. CDR3 length: 11 residues. In nucleotides, the CDR3 is TGTGCCAGCAGTTATATGGGTGAAGCTTTCTTT. It specifies CASSYMGEAFF.

As DNA, the CDR3 is TGTGCCAGCAGCCCGGGTAACCATGAGCAGTTCTTC. Translating gives CASSPGNHEQFF. This chain joins TRBV7-6 and TRBJ2-1; D remains ambiguous. The CDR3 extends over 12 amino acids. From germline, CDR1 is SGHVS and CDR2 FNYEAQ. Trimming stripped 5 bases from V and 8 bases from J, with 10 bases between.

The chain employs TRBV11-3 and TRBJ2-1; TRBD1 is a possible D gene (6 bases). There are 14 residues in the CDR3. V dropped 1 base and J dropped 7 bases, with 11 bases sitting between them. Germline CDR1 is SGHNT and CDR2 is YENEEA. The CDR3 sequence: CASSLAQGLNEQFF. The CDR3 nucleotides are TGTGCCAGCAGCTTAGCACAGGGTCTTAATGAGCAGTTCTTC.

This clone was seen once. The rearrangement uses TRBV6-1 and TRBJ2-7; 7 bases agree with TRBD1. This CDR3 comprises 15 residues. Germline CDR1 MNHNS, CDR2 SASEGT. The J segment lost 2 bases and the V segment lost 6 bases, leaving 10 bases of the junction unmatched. DNA for the CDR3: TGTGCCAGCAGGGGGCCAGGGGGTTTGGCCTACGAGCAGTACTTC. Amino acids: CASRGPGGLAYEQYF.